The present entry profiles one TCR beta chain with its context. Germline is not matched at one junction end, which may reflect a read error. Treatment of the sample: 15 to 20 received Ad26.COV2.S at low or high dose, single or two shots; 5 received placebo; per-sample allocation not given. Repertoires come from day 63 after the first vaccine or placebo injection. The source of the sample is a study of Ad26.COV2.S vaccination and SARS-CoV-2 variants. Using immunoSEQ multiplex PCR, the repertoire was profiled, and TCRdb retains in-frame clones only, with some absent. The profile shows 360,000 or so clones, 80% to 90% of them singletons. The CDR3 is made up of 17 amino acids. Germline V gene lookup returns CDR1 SSHAT and CDR2 FNYEAQ (reference sequence).

This chain uses TRBV7-7 with TRBJ2-6, with 9 bases identical to TRBD1. The source was peripheral blood, collected in a trial of Ad26.COV2.S vaccine versus placebo. This clonotype was sampled from a person aged 18-60 years who received the Ad26.COV2.S COVID-19 vaccine or a placebo. This chain's CDR3 is CASSLGGQGSGANVLTF. In DNA, the CDR3 is TGTGCTAGCAGCTTAGGGGGACAGGGCTCTGGGGCCAACGTCCTGACTTTC.